These T cell receptor beta chains were read from a single sample in a study of vaccination and CD4 T cells after COVID-19. TCRdb re-called the PCR reads through MiXCR, storing one row per CDR3 protein. The data contain about 15,000 distinct CDR3 sequences, around 53% of them seen just once; the ten biggest clones take up about 9.4%. Their specific antigens are unknown. The specimen sequenced was CD4+ T cells from blood, cultured in vitro. The receptor source for this set is a human donor who had recovered from COVID-19. CDR3s include the opening cysteine and the closing phenylalanine or tryptophan. Fields, in order: clone size, J gene, V gene, D gene, CDR3 DNA, CDR3 protein. The D gene is left open where the match is weak. Clone size is given for some rows only: seen once, a few or many times, or a class if the clone is expanded.

. | TRBJ2-1 | TRBV9 | . | TGTGCCAGCAGCGCCCGATTAGGGGAGTACAATGAGCAGTTCTTC | CASSARLGEYNEQFF
. | TRBJ1-5 | TRBV20-1 | TRBD1 | TGCAGTGCTAGAGACTTCCGGACAGGGGGCGATCAGCCCCAGCATTTT | CSARDFRTGGDQPQHF
. | TRBJ1-4 | TRBV20-1 | . | TGCAGTGCTAGGGGGTCCATCACTAATGAAAAACTGTTTTTT | CSARGSITNEKLFF
few | TRBJ1-5 | TRBV28 | . | TGTGCCAGCAGTGGTAACAGGTTTAGCAATCAGCCCCAGCATTTT | CASSGNRFSNQPQHF
. | TRBJ2-5 | TRBV28 | . | TGTGCCAGCAGTTTACCCACCACGGAGACCCAGTACTTC | CASSLPTTETQYF
. | TRBJ2-2 | TRBV9 | TRBD1 | TGTGCCAGCAGCCCGCGGACAGGGAACACCGGGGAGCTGTTTTTT | CASSPRTGNTGELFF
. | TRBJ2-2 | TRBV7-9 | . | TGTGCCAGCAGCTTAAGGGGTTCCTCTATAGTCGATACCGGGGAGCTGTTTTTT | CASSLRGSSIVDTGELFF
. | TRBJ2-7 | TRBV20-1 | TRBD1 | TGCAGTGCTCAGAGGGCAGGGGGCGTCGAGCAGTACTTC | CSAQRAGGVEQYF
. | TRBJ1-4 | TRBV20-1 | . | TGCAGTGCTAGAGAGGGGGCTGGGGACGAAAAACTGTTTTTT | CSAREGAGDEKLFF
. | TRBJ2-7 | TRBV12-3/TRBV12-4 | TRBD2 | TGTGCCAGCAGATCTAGCGGCCCTCGTGAGCAGTACTTC | CASRSSGPREQYF
. | TRBJ2-5 | TRBV15 | . | TGTGCCACCAGCAGAGACAGGGGTAGAGAGACCCAGTACTTC | CATSRDRGRETQYF
. | TRBJ1-6 | TRBV28 | . | TGTGCCAGCAGTTTAAGTATACATGTTTCACCCCTCCACTTT | CASSLSIHVSPLHF
. | TRBJ1-1 | TRBV10-3 | . | TGTGCCATCAGCCCACAACCTTTGAACACTGAAGCTTTCTTT | CAISPQPLNTEAFF
. | TRBJ1-2 | TRBV21-1 | . | TGTGCCAGCAGCGAACGATCGACACGTCGGGATGGCTACACCTTC | CASSERSTRRDGYTF
few | TRBJ2-7 | TRBV7-8 | . | TGTGCCAGCACCCAAACAGGTCTAATCTACGAGCAGTACTTC | CASTQTGLIYEQYF
few | TRBJ2-5 | TRBV11-2 | TRBD2 | TGTGCCAGCAGCTACGGGACTAGCGCTGCCCAAGAGACCCAGTACTTC | CASSYGTSAAQETQYF
few | TRBJ1-2 | TRBV6-1 | . | TGTGCCAGCACCTCAGACAGGAGCTACACCTTC | CASTSDRSYTF
. | TRBJ2-3 | TRBV5-1 | TRBD1 | TGCGCCAGCCAGGACAGGACCCCCACAGATACGCAGTATTTT | CASQDRTPTDTQYF
. | TRBJ2-1 | TRBV7-8 | TRBD2 | TGTGCCAGCAGCTCTTGGACTAGCGGGATAGTTGGGAATGAGCAGTTCTTC | CASSSWTSGIVGNEQFF
few | TRBJ2-4 | TRBV2 | . | TGTGCCAGCAGTGGGGGCTTAGCCAAAAACATTCAGTACTTC | CASSGGLAKNIQYF
once | TRBJ2-1 | TRBV19 | . | TGTGCCAGTAGTGGGATGAGAGGGGTGCAAAGCGGGTACAATGAGCAGTTCTTC | CASSGMRGVQSGYNEQFF
. | TRBJ1-3 | TRBV4-3 | . | TGCGCCAGCAGCCAAGTCGGTGGAGCGGGTGGAAACACCATATATTTT | CASSQVGGAGGNTIYF
few | TRBJ1-1 | TRBV9 | . | TGTGCCAGCAGCCCGAGGGGGGATCGGGCTTTCTTT | CASSPRGDRAFF
. | TRBJ1-5 | TRBV24-1 | . | TGTGCCACCAGTGATTCCGTCCGGGGAATGAATCAGCCCCAGCATTTT | CATSDSVRGMNQPQHF
. | TRBJ2-3 | TRBV6-1 | . | TGTGCCAGCAGTCCGGGACTCCTGATGGATACGCAGTATTTT | CASSPGLLMDTQYF
. | TRBJ1-1 | TRBV6-1 | TRBD1 | TGTGCCAGCACCGGACAGGACGGACCGTGGGGGACTTTCTTT | CASTGQDGPWGTFF
. | TRBJ1-4 | TRBV7-9 | . | TGTGCCAGCAGCGTCAAGGGGGGTGCTGAAAAACTGTTTTTT | CASSVKGGAEKLFF
. | TRBJ1-5 | TRBV5-8 | . | TGTGCCAGCAGTCCGCCCGACCGACCATCACTGCCCCAGCATTTT | CASSPPDRPSLPQHF
medium-sized | TRBJ2-4 | TRBV12-3/TRBV12-4 | . | TGTGCCAGCAGCCTTAGAGAGAGGAGGATTCAGTACTTC | CASSLRERRIQYF
. | TRBJ2-1 | TRBV10-3 | TRBD2 | TGTGCCATCAGTGTTACTAGCGGGGGGGTCAATGAGCAGTTCTTC | CAISVTSGGVNEQFF
. | TRBJ1-4 | TRBV4-2 | TRBD1 | TGTGCCAGCAGCCAAGCCTTCAGGGGGAAACTGTTTTTT | CASSQAFRGKLFF
few | TRBJ1-5 | TRBV6-5 | . | TGTGCCAGCAGTTACCTCAGCAATCAGCCCCAGCATTTT | CASSYLSNQPQHF
. | TRBJ2-5 | TRBV10-3 | . | TGTGCCATCAGAGGCGGGGTGGGGGAGACCCAGTACTTC | CAIRGGVGETQYF
. | TRBJ2-2 | TRBV5-1 | TRBD1 | TGCGCCAGCAGCTTGGACCCCTTAAGGACAGGGAACACCGGGGAGCTGTTTTTT | CASSLDPLRTGNTGELFF
. | TRBJ1-3 | TRBV7-9 | . | TGTGCCAGCAGCCCGCGGAGTTGGGAAAATATTTTAGCTGGAAACACCATATATTTT | CASSPRSWENILAGNTIYF
few | TRBJ1-6 | TRBV7-2 | TRBD1 | TGTGCCAGCAGCTCACACAGGGGAGGGCTTCCTAATTCACCCCTCCACTTT | CASSSHRGGLPNSPLHF
. | TRBJ2-5 | TRBV7-2 | . | TGTGCCAGCAGCTTAATTGAGGGAAGACAAGAGACCCAGTACTTC | CASSLIEGRQETQYF
hyperexpanded | TRBJ2-7 | TRBV21-1 | . | TGTGCCAGCAGCACACGACAGGGTTGTTTCCACGAGCAGTACTTC | CASSTRQGCFHEQYF
. | TRBJ1-3 | TRBV7-2 | . | TGTGCCAGCAGCTTATACCCTGGAAACACCATATATTTT | CASSLYPGNTIYF
medium-sized | TRBJ1-6 | TRBV12-3/TRBV12-4 | . | TGTGCCAGCAGTTTAGCGACCGGGCTCGGTAATTCACCCCTCCACTTT | CASSLATGLGNSPLHF
few | TRBJ1-3 | TRBV7-9 | . | TGTGCCAGCAGCTTAGGGGGTGGAAGAACCATCTCTGGAAACACCATATATTTT | CASSLGGGRTISGNTIYF
. | TRBJ1-5 | TRBV20-1 | . | TGCAGTGCCCCTCCAGGGCCAAATCAGCCCCAGCATTTT | CSAPPGPNQPQHF
. | TRBJ2-7 | TRBV27 | TRBD2 | TGTGCCAGCAGTCAAAGACTAGCGGGAGGGCTAGACGAGCAGTACTTC | CASSQRLAGGLDEQYF
. | TRBJ2-3 | TRBV14 | TRBD1 | TGTGCCAGCAGCGAATTCGGACAGGGCCGGAAAGATACGCAGTATTTT | CASSEFGQGRKDTQYF
few | TRBJ2-2 | TRBV7-8 | TRBD2 | TGTGCCAGCAGCTTAGCACTAGCGTCAAACACCGGGGAGCTGTTTTTT | CASSLALASNTGELFF
. | TRBJ2-1 | TRBV7-6 | TRBD2 | TGTGCCAGCAGCTCAGCGCGGGGGAGCTCCTACAATGAGCAGTTCTTC | CASSSARGSSYNEQFF